This T cell receptor beta chain comes out of a study of blood T cell repertoires in COVID-19. This table comes from immunoSEQ multiplex PCR, and its TCRdb copy is limited to in-frame clones, with some not included. Altogether around 190,000 clones are present, approximately 90% being singletons, with the ten largest covering about 4.2%. Trimming at V came to 1 base and at J to 7 bases, leaving 5 bases not matched to a gene. The CDR3 contains 15 residues. The germline V gene has CDR1 SGHVS and CDR2 FQNEAQ. The sample comprised peripheral blood. This chain connects TRBV7-8 to TRBJ2-1; the match to TRBD2 covers 9 bases. The sequence came from a human donor in a cohort sampled during active COVID-19. CDR3 protein: CASSLELAGGNEQFF. The DNA of the CDR3 is TGTGCCAGCAGCTTAGAACTAGCGGGTGGGAATGAGCAGTTCTTC.